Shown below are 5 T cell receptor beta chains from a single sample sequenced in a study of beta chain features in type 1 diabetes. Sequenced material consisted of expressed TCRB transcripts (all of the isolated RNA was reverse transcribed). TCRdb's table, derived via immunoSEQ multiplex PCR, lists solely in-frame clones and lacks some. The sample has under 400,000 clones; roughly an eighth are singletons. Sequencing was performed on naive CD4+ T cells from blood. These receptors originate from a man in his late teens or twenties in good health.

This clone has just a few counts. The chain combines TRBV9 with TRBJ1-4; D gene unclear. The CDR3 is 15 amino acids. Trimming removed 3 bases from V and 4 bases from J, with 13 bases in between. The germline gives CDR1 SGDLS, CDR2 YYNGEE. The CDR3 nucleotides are TGTGCCAGCAGCGGGGTCAGGTCCGGTAATGAAAAACTGTTTTTT. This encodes CASSGVRSGNEKLFF.

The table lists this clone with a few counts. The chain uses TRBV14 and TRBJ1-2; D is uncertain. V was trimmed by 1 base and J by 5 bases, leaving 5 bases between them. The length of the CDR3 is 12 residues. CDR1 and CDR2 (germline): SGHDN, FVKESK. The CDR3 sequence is CASSQGRYGYTF. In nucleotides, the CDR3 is TGTGCCAGCAGCCAAGGCAGATATGGCTACACCTTC. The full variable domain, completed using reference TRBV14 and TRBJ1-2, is EAGVTQFPSHSVIEKGQTVTLRCDPISGHDNLYWYRRVMGKEIKFLLHFVKESKQDESGMPNNRFLAERTGGTYSTLKVQPAELEDSGVYFCASSQGRYGYTFGSGTRLTVV.

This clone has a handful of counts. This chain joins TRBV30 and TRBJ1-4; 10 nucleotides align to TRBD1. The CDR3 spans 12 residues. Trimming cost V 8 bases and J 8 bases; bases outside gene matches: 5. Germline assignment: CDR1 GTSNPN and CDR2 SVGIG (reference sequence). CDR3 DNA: TGTGCCGGCCGGACAGGGGGAGAAAAACTGTTTTTT. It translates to CAGRTGGEKLFF.

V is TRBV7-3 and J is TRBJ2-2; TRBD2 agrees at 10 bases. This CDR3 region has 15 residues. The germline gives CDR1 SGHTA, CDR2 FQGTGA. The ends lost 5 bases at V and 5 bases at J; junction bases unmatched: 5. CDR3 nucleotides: TGTGCCAGCAGCCCTAGCGGGAGACGTACCGGGGAGCTGTTTTTT. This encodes CASSPSGRRTGELFF.

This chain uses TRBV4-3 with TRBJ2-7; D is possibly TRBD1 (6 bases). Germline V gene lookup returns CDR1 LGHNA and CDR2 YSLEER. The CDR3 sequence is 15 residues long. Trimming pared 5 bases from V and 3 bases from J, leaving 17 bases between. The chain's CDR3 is CASSARYGTYYEQYF. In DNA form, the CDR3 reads TGCGCCAGCAGCGCAAGATACGGGACATACTACGAGCAGTACTTC.